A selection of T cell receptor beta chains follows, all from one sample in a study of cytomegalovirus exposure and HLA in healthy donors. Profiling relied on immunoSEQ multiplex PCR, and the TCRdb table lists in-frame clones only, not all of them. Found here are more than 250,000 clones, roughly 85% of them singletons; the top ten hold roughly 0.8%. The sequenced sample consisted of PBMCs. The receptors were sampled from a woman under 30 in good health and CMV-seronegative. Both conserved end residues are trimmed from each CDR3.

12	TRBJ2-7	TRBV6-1	ASSPGQGFYEQY
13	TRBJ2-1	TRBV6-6	ASGSRGSSYNEQF
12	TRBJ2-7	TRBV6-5	ASSYSETGVGQY
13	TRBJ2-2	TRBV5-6	ASTPGLGRPGELF
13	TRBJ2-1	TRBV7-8	ASSLTLAGGNEQF
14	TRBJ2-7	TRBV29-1	SVEWGTSGDSYEQY
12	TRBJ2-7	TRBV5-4	ASTLDRVIGEQY
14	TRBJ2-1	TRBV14	ASSPVLAGVFNEQF
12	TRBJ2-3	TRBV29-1	SVRAGPSTDTQY
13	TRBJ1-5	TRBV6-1	ASSEGPQGRQPQH
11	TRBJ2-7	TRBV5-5	ASSLAGSYEQY
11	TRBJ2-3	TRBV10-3	AISPGITDTQY
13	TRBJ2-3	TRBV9	ASSVVGQNTDTQY